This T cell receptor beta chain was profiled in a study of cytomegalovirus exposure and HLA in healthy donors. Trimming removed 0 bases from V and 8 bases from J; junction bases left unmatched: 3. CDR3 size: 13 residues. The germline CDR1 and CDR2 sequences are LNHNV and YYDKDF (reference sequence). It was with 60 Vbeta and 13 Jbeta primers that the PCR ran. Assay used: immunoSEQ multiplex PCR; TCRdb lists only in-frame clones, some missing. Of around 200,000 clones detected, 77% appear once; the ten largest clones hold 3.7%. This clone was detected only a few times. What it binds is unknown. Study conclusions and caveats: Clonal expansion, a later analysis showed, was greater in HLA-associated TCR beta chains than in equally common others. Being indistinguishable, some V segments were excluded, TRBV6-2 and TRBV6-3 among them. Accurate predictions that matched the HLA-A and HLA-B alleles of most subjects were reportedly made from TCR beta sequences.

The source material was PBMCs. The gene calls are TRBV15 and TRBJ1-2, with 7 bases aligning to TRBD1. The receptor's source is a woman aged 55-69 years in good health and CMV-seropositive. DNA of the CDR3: TGTGCCACCAGCAGAGATCGGGACAGAGGCTACACCTTC. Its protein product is CATSRDRDRGYTF.